The text below deals with one T cell receptor (beta chain). Antigen specificity is unknown. The time point was: neoterminal ileum biopsy at postoperative endoscopy, about 6 months after surgery. These data belong to a study of T cell repertoires in ileal Crohn's disease. At the level of the study: M6 samples are neoterminal ileum biopsies from postoperative colonoscopy.

Study results and limitations: Compared with CD4 T cells, sorted CD8 cells carried more expanded clones.

Germline trimming cut 5 bases from V and 3 bases from J; bases unmatched to any gene: 18. Germline V gene lookup returns CDR1 SGHAT and CDR2 FQNNGV. The CDR3 consists of 18 residues. Clones were read by immunoSEQ multiplex PCR, and TCRdb kept only the in-frame ones, dropping some. Here the sample spans about 10,000 clones, around 80% being singletons. The V call is TRBV11-2, the J call TRBJ2-7; TRBD1 aligns across 8 bases. This sequence was found in an adult with Crohn's disease. The sample taken for sequencing was ileal tissue. The CDR3 DNA is TGTGCCAGCAGCCCAATTGACAGGGGCCGAGGGAGAGTCTACGAGCAGTACTTC. Translating gives CASSPIDRGRGRVYEQYF.